A single sample is the source of the 10 T cell receptor beta chains below, sequenced in a study of cytomegalovirus exposure and HLA in healthy donors. The PCR made use of 60 Vbeta and 13 Jbeta primers. Assay: immunoSEQ multiplex PCR; the TCRdb copy retains only in-frame clones and omits some. Of under 200,000 clones in the sample, roughly 68% were seen once. The sequenced sample was PBMCs. Every receptor here comes from a woman aged 25 to 39 in good health and CMV-seronegative.

The V and J genes are TRBV21-1 and TRBJ1-2; the table's D call of TRBD1 was not tested on the DNA. TRBV21-1 is recorded as a pseudogene. The CDR3 totals 17 residues. The DNA for the CDR3 is TGTGCCAGCAGCAAAGTCAAAGGAAATTTACAGGACTATGGCTACACCTTC. Encoded protein: CASSKVKGNLQDYGYTF.

The rearrangement uses TRBV7-6 and TRBJ2-1; 10 positions agree with TRBD1. Germline-derived CDR1 and CDR2 are SGHVS and FNYEAQ. CDR3 length: 15 residues. J gave up 3 bases and V 5 bases, and 4 bases lay outside the gene matches. CDR3 sequence reads: CASSNRDRGYNEQFF. DNA for the CDR3: TGTGCCAGCAGCAACCGGGACAGGGGCTACAATGAGCAGTTCTTC.

The V and J genes are TRBV7-3 and TRBJ2-4; the D gene is possibly TRBD2 (7 bases). The germline CDR1 and CDR2 sequences are SGHTA and FQGTGA. The CDR3 loop spans 17 amino acids. Trimming cost V 5 bases and J 3 bases, with 20 bases left between them. In nucleotides, the CDR3 is TGTGCCAGCAGCCGAGGGGGAGGGGGAGTTGGCAAAAACATTCAGTACTTC. Amino acids: CASSRGGGGVGKNIQYF.

The gene calls are TRBV7-2 and TRBJ1-2; D possibly corresponds to TRBD1 (6 bases). The CDR3 runs to 15 residues. In germline, CDR1 is SGHTA, CDR2 FQGNSA. The V end was cut by 3 bases, the J end by 5 bases, with 16 bases between. The CDR3 here is CASSFSAGQLYGYTF. CDR3 in DNA: TGTGCCAGCAGCTTCTCGGCCGGACAGTTGTATGGCTACACCTTC.

The chain is built from TRBV27 and TRBJ2-7; 7 nucleotides align to TRBD2. Trimming took 7 bases from V and 2 from J; bases not matched to a gene: 11. Per germline, CDR1 MNHEY and CDR2 SMNVEV (reference sequence). The CDR3 has 15 residues. Here the CDR3 reads CASTSQAGRAYEQYF. The CDR3 DNA reads TGTGCCAGCACCTCTCAAGCGGGAAGAGCCTACGAGCAGTACTTC.

This clone was seen only a few times. The rearrangement joins TRBV6-6 to TRBJ1-2; weak D call: TRBD1 (5 bases). Trimming cost V 5 bases and J 4 bases, with 14 bases left between them. The germline gives CDR1 MNHNY, CDR2 SVGAGI (reference sequence). The CDR3 is 14 amino acids. In DNA form, the CDR3 reads TGTGCCAGCAGTCCTGGGGGGGAAGGCTATGGCTACACCTTC. Translating gives CASSPGGEGYGYTF.

This clone was seen a single time. J is TRBJ1-5 and V is TRBV9; D not resolved. This CDR3 spans 17 amino acids. CDR1 is SGDLS and CDR2 is YYNGEE in the germline V gene. V lost 0 bases and J lost 4, with 17 bases in between. CDR3: CASSVAWVAEQNQPQHF. For the CDR3, the DNA is TGTGCCAGCAGCGTAGCTTGGGTGGCGGAACAAAATCAGCCCCAGCATTTT.

The genes are TRBV4-2 and TRBJ2-2; 8 positions agree with TRBD2. CDR3 length: 20 amino acids. CDR1 LGHNA and CDR2 YNFKEQ come from the germline V gene. V was clipped by 3 bases and J by 2 bases; unmatched bases: 17. The CDR3 here is CASSQLPAGAALINTGELFF. The CDR3 bases are TGTGCCAGCAGCCAGCTTCCAGCGGGGGCCGCCTTAATTAACACCGGGGAGCTGTTTTTT.

V usage is TRBV11-2 and J usage is TRBJ2-4, with D perhaps matching TRBD2 (5 bases). With 0 bases removed from V and 1 base from J, the gap between germline ends came to 10 bases. CDR1 and CDR2 (germline): SGHAT, FQNNGV. The CDR3 extends over 16 amino acids. The CDR3 nucleotides are TGTGCCAGCAGCTTAGATCCGAGGGTGGCCAAAAACATTCAGTACTTC. Its translation: CASSLDPRVAKNIQYF.

The J gene is TRBJ1-2, the V gene TRBV5-1; 10 nucleotides align to TRBD1. V shed 2 bases and J 0 bases; nucleotides not matched to a gene: 7. The CDR3 has 17 amino acids. Germline CDR1 is SGHRS and CDR2 is YFSETQ. CDR3 coding DNA: TGCGCCAGCAGCTTTGGGACAGGGGTCTTGGCTAACTATGGCTACACCTTC. It translates to CASSFGTGVLANYGYTF.